This is a list of T cell receptor beta chains from one sample in a study of CD8 T cells in Susac syndrome. TCRdb called the immunoSEQ multiplex PCR reads again in MiXCR, with one record for every CDR3 protein. The sample has around 200,000 distinct CDR3 sequences; over 90% are singletons. The sample comprised CD8+ T cells from PBMCs. The source is a human donor with Susac syndrome. CDR3s include the opening cysteine and the closing phenylalanine or tryptophan. A D gene is named only where the DNA matches it firmly. The size field is filled for only some rows; it gives once, few, many or a size class.

size | J | D | V | DNA | CDR3
- | TRBJ2-3 | TRBD2 | TRBV4-2 | TGTGCCAGCAGCCAAGATCTAGCGGGGGGAGAAAATACGCAGTATTTT | CASSQDLAGGENTQYF
few | TRBJ2-5 | - | TRBV27 | TGTGCCAGCAGTGGTGACAGCCAAGAGACCCAGTACTTC | CASSGDSQETQYF
- | TRBJ1-6 | - | TRBV30 | TGTGCCTGGAGCGCGGCAGGGAGGAATTCACCCCTCCACTTT | CAWSAAGRNSPLHF
- | TRBJ1-2 | - | TRBV20-1 | TGCAGTGCTAGAGACAGGGCCCGGTATGGCTACACCTTC | CSARDRARYGYTF
few | TRBJ2-5 | TRBD2 | TRBV12-3/TRBV12-4 | TGTGCCAGCACGGGGGGTCAAGAGACCCAGTACTTC | CASTGGQETQYF
- | TRBJ1-2 | - | TRBV29-1 | TGCAGCGCCCCGGGGGCAGGCGGCTATGGCTACACCTTC | CSAPGAGGYGYTF
- | TRBJ1-1 | - | TRBV7-9 | TGTGCCAGCAGGCAAGGGGCCGCCCTCCTGAACACTGAAGCTTTCTTT | CASRQGAALLNTEAFF
- | TRBJ2-3 | - | TRBV9 | TGTGCCAGCAGCGTAGCTACGGGGACAGATACGCAGTATTTT | CASSVATGTDTQYF
- | TRBJ2-1 | - | TRBV1 | TGCACCAGCAGCCAGATGCTTAGCGGGACCTTGCAGTTCTTC | CTSSQMLSGTLQFF
- | TRBJ1-1 | - | TRBV19 | TGTGCCAGTAGGGACAGTATGAACACTGAAGCTTTCTTT | CASRDSMNTEAFF
- | TRBJ2-6 | - | TRBV9 | TGTGCCAGCAGCCCCCGTTACCCTGGGGCCAACGTCCTGACTTTC | CASSPRYPGANVLTF
- | TRBJ1-1 | - | TRBV9 | TGTGCCAGCAGCGTATACTCTCAGGGTAGCACTGAAGCTTTCTTT | CASSVYSQGSTEAFF
once | TRBJ2-7 | TRBD2 | TRBV20-1 | TGCAGTCTCCGGGGGGGGAACTCCTACGAGCAGTACTTC | CSLRGGNSYEQYF
- | TRBJ2-7 | - | TRBV6-5 | TGTGCCAGCAGTACTGGACTCACCACCTACGAGCAGTACTTC | CASSTGLTTYEQYF
- | TRBJ1-1 | - | TRBV4-1 | TGCGCCAGCAGCCAACGTTATGGGCAGGGTTCTGAAGCTTTCTTT | CASSQRYGQGSEAFF
- | TRBJ2-5 | - | TRBV28 | TGTGCCAGCAGTTTTCGGGGAGAGACCCAGTACTTC | CASSFRGETQYF
- | TRBJ2-1 | TRBD2 | TRBV3-1 | TGTGCCAGCAGCCAAGAGGGACTACTGTACAATGAGCAGTTCTTC | CASSQEGLLYNEQFF
- | TRBJ2-3 | - | TRBV21-1 | TGTGCCAGCAGCAACTCGGCGGACCGGGCAGATACGCAGTATTTT | CASSNSADRADTQYF
- | TRBJ2-1 | TRBD2 | TRBV6-5 | TGTGCCAGCAGTCAAGCGGGAGGGTACAATGAGCAGTTCTTC | CASSQAGGYNEQFF
- | TRBJ2-7 | TRBD1 | TRBV7-9 | TGTGCCAGCAGCTCGGGACAGGGTTTGAGGGTCCAGCAGTACTTC | CASSSGQGLRVQQYF
- | TRBJ2-7 | TRBD2 | TRBV3-1 | TGTGCCAGCAGCCAAGAAGGACTAGCCGCAGAGCAGTACTTC | CASSQEGLAAEQYF
- | TRBJ1-5 | - | TRBV7-9 | TGTGCCAGCAGCTTAGACCATGCGGGCAATCAGCCCCAGCATTTT | CASSLDHAGNQPQHF
- | TRBJ2-1 | - | TRBV24-1 | TGTGCCACCAGTGATTTGGGCGGGACTCCTACCAATGAGCAGTTCTTC | CATSDLGGTPTNEQFF
- | TRBJ2-7 | TRBD1 | TRBV11-2 | TGTGCCAGCAGCTCCCTGACAGGGCCCTATAACGAGCAGTACTTC | CASSSLTGPYNEQYF
- | TRBJ2-2 | - | TRBV9 | TGTGCCAGCAGCGGAACCACCGGGGAGCTGTTTTTT | CASSGTTGELFF
- | TRBJ2-7 | - | TRBV12-3/TRBV12-4 | TGTGCCAGCAGCATCCCCGGGGGTAGCCCCGAGCAGTACTTC | CASSIPGGSPEQYF
- | TRBJ2-1 | TRBD2 | TRBV25-1 | TGTGCCAGCAGTGCGACTAGCGCCGGTGAGCAGTTCTTC | CASSATSAGEQFF